These T cell receptor beta chains were read from a single sample in a study of regulatory T cells in long-lasting Graves disease. TCRdb processed the multiplex PCR reads anew with MiXCR; each CDR3 protein has one entry. The sample gives about 310,000 distinct CDR3 sequences, approximately 20% of which show up once; about 61% is in the top ten. The sequenced sample was peripheral blood mononuclear cells (PBMCs), obtained when the disease was refractory, from a patient treated with antithyroid drugs. These receptor sequences come from a female donor with Graves disease. Each CDR3 is given with its conserved first and last residue. The order of the fields is J gene, V gene, clone size, D gene, CDR3 DNA, CDR3 protein. A D gene is named only where the DNA matches it firmly. Some rows have no size entry. The others give once, few or many, or a class for an expanded clone.

>TRBJ2-7|TRBV20-1|many|TRBD2
TGCAGTGCTAGAGATCTGGAGCGGGAAAGGTACGAGCAGTACTTC
CSARDLERERYEQYF
>TRBJ2-7|TRBV11-2|many|TRBD1
TGTGCCAGCAGCCGGGGACAGTACGAGCAGTACTTC
CASSRGQYEQYF
>TRBJ1-6|TRBV4-1|.|TRBD1
TGCGCCAGCAGCCAAGAGCCTGCCGGACAGGGCAATTCACCCCTCCACTTT
CASSQEPAGQGNSPLHF
>TRBJ1-2|TRBV19|few|.
TGTGCCAGTAGTATTTCCGAGACTGGCTACACCTTC
CASSISETGYTF
>TRBJ2-7|TRBV28|many|TRBD2
TGTGCCAGCAGTTCGCAGGTCCGGGGGGGTCAGGACTACGAGCAGTACTTC
CASSSQVRGGQDYEQYF
>TRBJ2-1|TRBV20-1|.|.
TGCAGTGCTAGAGATCGCCAGTCCAGCTACAATGAGCAGTTCTTC
CSARDRQSSYNEQFF
>TRBJ1-1|TRBV29-1|.|.
TGCAGCGTTGAAAGACACCCGAACACTGAAGCTTTCTTT
CSVERHPNTEAFF
>TRBJ1-1|TRBV6-1|many|.
TGTGCCAGCAGTGATGGGGGCTGGAACACTGAAGCTTTCTTT
CASSDGGWNTEAFF
>TRBJ2-7|TRBV20-1|.|.
TGCAGTGCCCCGGGCCGTTCTCTAGGGGGGCTCGAGCAGTACTTC
CSAPGRSLGGLEQYF
>TRBJ1-3|TRBV6-2/TRBV6-3|few|.
TGTGCCAGCAGTCACCCTTTCTCTGGAAACACCATATATTTT
CASSHPFSGNTIYF
>TRBJ2-5|TRBV28|many|TRBD1
TGTGCCAGCAGGCCTGACAGGGTGGGTCGACAAGAGACCCAGTACTTC
CASRPDRVGRQETQYF
>TRBJ2-7|TRBV5-1|many|TRBD1
TGCGCCAGCAGCTTAGACCCCGGGACAGGGGCGGGCGAGCAGTACTTC
CASSLDPGTGAGEQYF
>TRBJ2-4|TRBV28|few|.
TGTGCCAGCAGGGTAGGGGGAGCCAAAAACATTCAGTACTTC
CASRVGGAKNIQYF
>TRBJ1-1|TRBV7-3|few|.
TGTGCCAGCAGGGAAGGGCCGAACACTGAAGCTTTCTTT
CASREGPNTEAFF
>TRBJ2-2|TRBV25-1|few|TRBD2
TGTGCCAGCGGACTAGCGGGAGGCACCGGGGAGCTGTTTTTT
CASGLAGGTGELFF
>TRBJ2-5|TRBV28|many|.
TGTGCCAGCAGTCCCTGGGCCATGGCGGGCCAAGAGACCCAGTACTTC
CASSPWAMAGQETQYF
>TRBJ2-5|TRBV7-2|many|.
TGTGCCAGCAGCTTAGTGAGAGCACAAGAGACCCAGTACTTC
CASSLVRAQETQYF
>TRBJ2-2|TRBV12-3/TRBV12-4|many|.
TGTGCCAGCAGATGGGGGGCGACCGGGGAGCTGTTTTTT
CASRWGATGELFF
>TRBJ1-6|TRBV7-2|.|.
TGTGCCAGCAGCAAGGGACACCGTCCGAATTCACCCCTCCACTTT
CASSKGHRPNSPLHF
>TRBJ2-5|TRBV12-3/TRBV12-4|many|.
TGTGCCAGCAGTAGATCAGGGGGAGGGTTTATAGAGACCCAGTACTTC
CASSRSGGGFIETQYF
>TRBJ2-7|TRBV4-3|few|.
TGCGCCAGCAGCCAAGAGGTGACGCAGTACGAGCAGTACTTC
CASSQEVTQYEQYF
>TRBJ1-5|TRBV19|.|.
TGTGCCAGTAGTAGCACCGCCAATCAGCCCCAGCATTTT
CASSSTANQPQHF
>TRBJ2-7|TRBV7-2|many|.
TGTGCCAGCAGTCTCGGCAGGGGTTACGAGCAGTACTTC
CASSLGRGYEQYF
>TRBJ1-4|TRBV6-2/TRBV6-3|.|.
TGTGCCAGCAGGCCGACAGCGACGAATGAAAAACTGTTTTTT
CASRPTATNEKLFF
>TRBJ2-7|TRBV9|.|.
TGTGCCAGCAGCCCTTATGGGGATCTCTACGAGCGGTACTTC
CASSPYGDLYERYF
>TRBJ1-1|TRBV7-2|.|TRBD1
TGTGCCAGCAGCCCCTTTACCCAGGGGGCGGAAGCTTTCTTT
CASSPFTQGAEAFF
>TRBJ1-5|TRBV6-1|.|.
TGTGCCAGCAGTCGGACAGTTCAGGGTGGGCAGCCCCAGCATTTT
CASSRTVQGGQPQHF